The 9 T cell receptor beta chains listed next were all sequenced from one sample in a study of PD-1 blockade in classical Hodgkin lymphoma. Specified time point: cycle 4 day 1 (C4D1), after less than 7 weeks of nivolumab. Following autologous stem cell transplantation, relapse occurred in every patient, and exposure to brentuximab vedotin varied. TCRdb's copy holds only in-frame clones and misses some; the assay was immunoSEQ multiplex PCR. The sample records some 93,000 clones, roughly 78% being singletons. The sequencing here drew on peripheral blood mononuclear cells (PBMCs), taken before the fourth cycle of nivolumab. These receptors were obtained from a human donor with classical Hodgkin lymphoma.

This sequence joins TRBV6-6 and TRBJ2-3; tentatively, D is TRBD1 or TRBD2 (6 bases each). Germline-derived CDR1 and CDR2 are MNHNY and SVGAGI (reference sequence). This CDR3 has 15 amino acids. Trimming left V 8 bases short and J 4 bases short, with 19 bases between. The CDR3 DNA reads TGTGCCAGCGACCCCGTAGGGGGGCACTCAGATACGCAGTATTTT. Amino acid sequence: CASDPVGGHSDTQYF.

The chain combines TRBV9 with TRBJ2-3, with D perhaps assigned TRBD1 or TRBD2 (5 bases each). The length of the CDR3 is 15 residues. The ends were cut back, 2 bases at V and 0 bases at J, with 10 bases in the middle. Germline V lookup: CDR1 SGDLS, CDR2 YYNGEE. The CDR3 reads CASSVWGGSTDTQYF. The CDR3 coding sequence is TGTGCCAGCAGCGTTTGGGGCGGGAGCACAGATACGCAGTATTTT.

About this clone itself: Sequence at one end of the junction differs from germline and may be a read error. Additional DNA sequences in this sample encode the identical CDR3. This chain joins TRBV6-5 and TRBJ2-7, with 8 positions matching TRBD1. This CDR3 comprises 11 residues. Germline V gene data show CDR1 as MNHEY and CDR2 as SVGAGI. Written as DNA, the CDR3 is TGCGCCAGCAGTTTGCAGGGGGCGCAGTACTTC. It codes for CASSLQGAQYF.

The chain combines TRBV7-9 with TRBJ1-6; the match to TRBD1 covers 10 bases. V trimming: 5 bases; J trimming: 6 bases; junction bases outside the gene matches: 4. CDR1 is SEHNR, CDR2 FQNEAQ, per germline (reference sequence). The CDR3 extends over 15 amino acids. Here the CDR3 reads CASSHRQGANSPLHF. The CDR3 coding sequence is TGTGCCAGCAGCCACCGACAGGGGGCTAATTCACCCCTCCACTTT.

There are a few counts of this clone. This chain uses TRBV2 with TRBJ2-2; D uncertain. The CDR3 sequence is 15 residues long. The V end was cut by 4 bases, the J end by 1 base, with 10 bases between. Germline V gene lookup returns CDR1 SNHLY and CDR2 FYNNEI. The CDR3 DNA is TGTGCCAGCAGTGCTTTGCGGATGAACACCGGGGAGCTGTTTTTT. This encodes CASSALRMNTGELFF.

This clone was counted only a few times. At one boundary the junction diverges from the germline segment, which might be a read error. CDR3 loop: CASSEATGEQSLF. The CDR3 region has the DNA TGTGCCAGCTCAGAGGCCACAGGAGAGCAGAGTTTGTTT. The chain is built from TRBV18 and TRBJ1-1; perhaps TRBD1 as D (5 bases). Germline assignment: CDR1 KGHSH and CDR2 LQKENI. The CDR3 spans 13 residues.

The chain links TRBV7-9 to TRBJ1-3; D is unclear. Trimming pared 1 base from V and 0 bases from J, leaving 7 bases between. This CDR3 spans 15 amino acids. CDR1 and CDR2 from the germline V gene are SEHNR and FQNEAQ (reference sequence). CDR3: CASSLGQNSGNTIYF. The CDR3 DNA sequence: TGTGCCAGCAGCTTAGGGCAGAACTCTGGAAACACCATATATTTT.

The chain recombines TRBV7-2 with TRBJ1-4; D might be TRBD1 (5 bases). V was clipped by 5 bases and J by 8 bases, with 9 bases between them. The V gene's germline CDR1 is SGHTA and CDR2 FQGNSA. The CDR3 sequence is 12 residues long. Here the CDR3 reads CASSHQGEKLFF. CDR3 nucleotide sequence: TGTGCCAGCAGCCACCAGGGAGAAAAACTGTTTTTT.

The chain has TRBV6-1 and TRBJ1-1; D is undetermined. V was trimmed by 7 bases and J by 2 bases, leaving 11 bases between them. The CDR3 is 13 residues long. Germline CDR1 and CDR2: MNHNS and SASEGT. CDR3: CASKGLTNTEAFF. The CDR3 nucleotides are TGTGCCAGCAAAGGCTTAACAAACACTGAAGCTTTCTTT.